This TCR beta chain was observed in a study of OX40 agonist ivuxolimab in advanced cancers. In the study overall: The costimulatory receptor OX40 (CD134) was targeted by ivuxolimab, a fully human IgG2 agonistic monoclonal antibody. Intravenous ivuxolimab was administered to patients every 2 weeks at six dose levels: 0.01, 0.1, 0.3, 1.5, 3 and 10 mg/kg. Among the approximately 54 dose-escalation patients, some 19 had hepatocellular carcinoma, about 15 melanoma, 9 renal cell carcinoma and 9 head and neck cancer. A male proportion of almost 85% and a mean age of around 60 years, ranging from about 23 to 90, were recorded for the dose-escalation cohort. Prior anti-PD-1, anti-PD-L1 or anti-CTLA-4 therapy was permitted, and checkpoint inhibitors had been received by 40% to 50% of dose-escalation patients. Partial responses occurred in three dose-escalation patients, of whom one had hepatocellular carcinoma and two had cutaneous melanoma. The purpose of peripheral TCRbeta sequencing was to test whether ivuxolimab changed TCR sequence diversity and led to clonal T-cell expansion. The paper reports the monotherapy dose-escalation portion (N = 52 patients) of the phase I ivuxolimab trial. On the study overall, not on this receptor specifically: Low levels of normalized T-cell clonal expansion were also seen in some nonresponding patients. On average, CD8+ T cells showed more expanded clones than CD4+ T cells after ivuxolimab. Antigen specificity was not determined for the clonally expanded peripheral T cells. In partial responders in the 0.1-3.0 mg/kg groups, normalized peripheral clonal expansion was found to be among the lowest, especially among CD8+ T cells. At doses from 0.1 to 3.0 mg/kg, clonal expansion was seen in both CD4+ and CD8+ blood T cells between baseline and week 6.

A total of 14 residues make up the CDR3, ends included. Sequences SGHNT (CDR1) and YYREEE (CDR2) are obtained from the germline V gene (reference sequence). Genomic DNA was extracted from sorted cells for sequencing of the TCRbeta CDR3 region. TCRbeta CDR3 regions were sequenced using the immunoSEQ Assay. TCRdb holds this immuneACCESS table with in-frame rearrangements only. Some clones are missing; in checked studies, unresolved V genes explain under half, and the rest has no known cause. Within this sample are some 70,000 clones, with nearly 90% of them counted one time only. About 1.3% of the sample rests with the top ten. Patients with autoimmune disease history or receiving systemic immunosuppression were excluded from the trial. Peripheral blood for TCR sequencing was collected from all dose cohorts at baseline, on cycle 4 day 1, and on cycle 7 day 1. The samples were drawn from a first-in-human, open-label, multicenter phase I dose-escalation trial of ivuxolimab. Adults with locally advanced or metastatic head and neck squamous cell, hepatocellular, melanoma or renal cell carcinoma were enrolled in the trial. Before TCR sequencing, CD4+ T cells and CD8+ T cells from peripheral blood were sorted into separate populations.

As regards this clone: Its antigen specificity is not known. The missing conserved phenylalanine or tryptophan at the end of this CDR3 makes a read error likely. The DNA is omitted, as the CDR3 cannot be located on it reliably, and the CDR3 follows TCRdb's listing.

This receptor was taken from an adult with an advanced solid tumor such as melanoma, head and neck, liver or kidney cancer. The source was CD4+ or CD8+ T cells sorted from blood, collected in a trial of the OX40 agonist ivuxolimab. The chain couples TRBV5-4 to TRBJ2-7; the table gives TRBD2 as D, unverified against the DNA. The CDR3 in this case is CASSLGGTGTSSLD.